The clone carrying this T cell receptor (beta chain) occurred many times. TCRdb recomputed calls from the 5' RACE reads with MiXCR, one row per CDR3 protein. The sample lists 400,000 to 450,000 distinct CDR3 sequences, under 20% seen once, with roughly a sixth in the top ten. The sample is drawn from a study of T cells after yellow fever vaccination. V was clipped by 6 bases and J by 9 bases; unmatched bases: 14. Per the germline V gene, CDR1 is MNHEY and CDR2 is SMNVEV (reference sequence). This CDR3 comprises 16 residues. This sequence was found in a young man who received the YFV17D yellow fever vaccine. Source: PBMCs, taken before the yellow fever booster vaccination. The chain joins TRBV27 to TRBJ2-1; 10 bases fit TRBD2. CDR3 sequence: CASRRRPSGGSFEQFF. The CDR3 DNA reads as TGTGCCAGCAGACGACGACCTAGCGGGGGATCGTTTGAGCAGTTCTTC.